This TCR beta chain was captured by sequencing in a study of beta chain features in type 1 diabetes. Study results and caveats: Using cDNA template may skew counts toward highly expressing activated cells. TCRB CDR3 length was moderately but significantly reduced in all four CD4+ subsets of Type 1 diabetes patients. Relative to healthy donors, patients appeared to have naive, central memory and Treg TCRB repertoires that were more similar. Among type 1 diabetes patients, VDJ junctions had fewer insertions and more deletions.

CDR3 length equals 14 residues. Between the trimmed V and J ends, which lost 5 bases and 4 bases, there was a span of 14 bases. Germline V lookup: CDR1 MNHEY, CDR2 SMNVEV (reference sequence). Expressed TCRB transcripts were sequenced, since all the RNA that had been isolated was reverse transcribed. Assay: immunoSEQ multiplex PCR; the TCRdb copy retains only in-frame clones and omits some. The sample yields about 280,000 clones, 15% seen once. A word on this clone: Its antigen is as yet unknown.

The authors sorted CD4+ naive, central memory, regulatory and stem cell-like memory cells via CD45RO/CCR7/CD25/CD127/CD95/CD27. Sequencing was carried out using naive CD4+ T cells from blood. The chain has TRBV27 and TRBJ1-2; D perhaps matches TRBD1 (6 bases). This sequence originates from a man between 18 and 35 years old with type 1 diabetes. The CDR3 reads CASSTRTAPYGYTF. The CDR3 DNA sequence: TGTGCCAGCAGTACTCGGACAGCGCCCTATGGCTACACCTTC.